Below, 25 T cell receptor beta chains from the same sample are listed, as sequenced in a study of cytomegalovirus exposure and HLA in healthy donors. PCR involved 60 Vbeta and 13 Jbeta primers. The data were produced by immunoSEQ multiplex PCR, yet TCRdb's version contains in-frame clones alone and is incomplete. The sample records 100,000 to 150,000 clones, 15% to 17% being singletons. What was sequenced was PBMCs. Every receptor here comes from a woman aged 18-29 years in good health and CMV-seronegative.

This clone was seen a handful of times. Additional DNA sequences in this sample encode the identical CDR3. The rearrangement links TRBV9 to TRBJ1-5; the D gene is possibly TRBD1 (5 bases). There are 13 residues in the CDR3. V was trimmed by 0 bases and J by 6 bases, leaving 7 bases between them. The germline gives CDR1 SGDLS, CDR2 YYNGEE. The CDR3 coding sequence is TGTGCCAGCAGCGTAGCCGGGGGTCAGCCCCAGCATTTT. It specifies CASSVAGGQPQHF.

This clone was found a few times. V and J are TRBV7-2 and TRBJ1-2; 11 bases fit TRBD1. There are 13 residues in the CDR3. CDR1 is SGHTA and CDR2 is FQGNSA in the germline V gene. V lost 6 bases to trimming and J lost 7 bases; unmatched junction nucleotides: 4. CDR3 DNA: TGTGCCAGCAGACGGACAGGGGGCGGTGGCTACACCTTC. Translated, it gives CASRRTGGGGYTF.

The chain joins TRBV19 to TRBJ1-1, with D possibly matching TRBD1 (6 bases). The CDR3 runs 14 residues. Germline V CDR1 and CDR2: LNHDA, SQIVND (reference sequence). V was pared by 7 bases and J by 0 bases, with 12 bases between. Here the CDR3 DNA reads TGTGCCAGTAAAACGGACAGCATGAACACTGAAGCTTTCTTT. This sequence encodes CASKTDSMNTEAFF.

The chain links TRBV9 to TRBJ2-2; the D is unclear. V dropped 3 bases and J dropped 1 base, with 7 bases sitting between them. The CDR3 contains 14 residues. Germline V gene sequence: CDR1 SGDLS, CDR2 YYNGEE. CDR3 region: CASSATVNTGELFF. The CDR3 coding sequence is TGTGCCAGCAGCGCTACGGTGAACACCGGGGAGCTGTTTTTT.

The rearrangement uses TRBV6-5 and TRBJ1-5; TRBD1 might be the D (6 bases). The CDR3 extends over 14 amino acids. CDR1 and CDR2 (germline): MNHEY, SVGAGI. Between the trimmed V and J ends, which lost 7 bases and 6 bases, there was a span of 16 bases. The CDR3 DNA reads as TGTGCCAGCACTGGGTCGGGGGGCGGTCAGCCCCAGCATTTT. It yields the protein CASTGSGGGQPQHF.

This chain connects TRBV28 to TRBJ1-1; D may be TRBD1 (5 bases). This CDR3 contains 14 residues. Trimming cost V 1 base and J 6 bases, with 12 bases left between them. CDR1 and CDR2 (germline): MDHEN, SYDVKM. CDR3 region: CASSLFQGGAEAFF. CDR3 in DNA: TGTGCCAGCAGTTTATTTCAGGGAGGAGCTGAAGCTTTCTTT.

This chain uses TRBV10-3 with TRBJ2-1; 10 nucleotides match TRBD2. This CDR3 contains 15 residues. Germline V CDR1 and CDR2: ENHRY, SYGVKD. V lost 6 bases, J lost 2 bases, and 4 bases stayed unmatched. In nucleotides, the CDR3 is TGTGCCATCAGCCCCGGACTAGCGGCCTACAATGAGCAGTTCTTC. This encodes CAISPGLAAYNEQFF.

V gene TRBV7-6 combines with J gene TRBJ2-6; 7 nucleotides line up with TRBD2. V trimming: 1 base; J trimming: 1 base; junction bases outside the gene matches: 4. Germline CDR1 and CDR2: SGHVS and FNYEAQ. This CDR3 has 17 amino acids. The chain's CDR3 is CASSLVRAGSGANVLTF. CDR3 sequence (DNA): TGTGCCAGCAGCTTAGTACGAGCGGGGTCTGGGGCCAACGTCCTGACTTTC. The full variable domain, completed using reference TRBV7-6 and TRBJ2-6, is GAGVSQSPRYKVTKRGQDVALRCDPISGHVSLYWYRQALGQGPEFLTYFNYEAQQDKSGLPNDRFSAERPEGSISTLTIQRTEQRDSAMYRCASSLVRAGSGANVLTFGAGSRLTVL.

The rearrangement uses TRBV28 and TRBJ2-3, with 8 bases identical to TRBD2. Unmatched junction bases numbered 3, after V lost 1 base and J lost 0 bases. In germline, CDR1 is MDHEN, CDR2 SYDVKM. The CDR3 runs 16 residues. CDR3 nucleotide sequence: TGTGCCAGCAGTTTATCCGGGGGGGTTAGCACAGATACGCAGTATTTT. The encoded protein is CASSLSGGVSTDTQYF. Filled out from reference TRBV28 and TRBJ2-3, the complete variable domain reads DVKVTQSSRYLVKRTGEKVFLECVQDMDHENMFWYRQDPGLGLRLIYFSYDVKMKEKGDIPEGYSVSREKKERFSLILESASTNQTSMYLCASSLSGGVSTDTQYFGPGTRLTVL.

The V gene is TRBV5-6, the J gene TRBJ1-2; maybe TRBD1 (5 bases). The length of the CDR3 is 13 residues. Germline loops: CDR1 SGHDT, CDR2 YYEEEE. V was clipped by 2 bases and J by 6 bases, with 11 bases between them. The CDR3 region has the DNA TGTGCCAGCAGCTTTGGGGGGAAGAATGGCTACACCTTC. Translation gives CASSFGGKNGYTF.

This clone was counted a few times. The chain has TRBV6-1 and TRBJ2-3; possibly TRBD2 for D (5 bases). Trimming left V 5 bases short and J 6 bases short, with 9 bases between. The CDR3 is made up of 12 amino acids. The germline V gene encodes CDR1 MNHNS and CDR2 SASEGT. The CDR3 DNA reads TGTGCCAGCAGTCCACTAGGGGATACGCAGTATTTT. Its protein product is CASSPLGDTQYF.

The table lists this clone with a few counts. The genes are TRBV6-6 and TRBJ1-6; TRBD1 matches at 9 bases. V was clipped by 7 bases and J by 8 bases; unmatched bases: 6. This CDR3 contains 14 residues. CDR1 and CDR2 (germline): MNHNY, SVGAGI (reference sequence). Written as DNA, the CDR3 is TGTGCCAGCACCCTGGGACAGGGCGATTCACCCCTCCACTTT. As protein: CASTLGQGDSPLHF.

This clone was detected only a few times. J is TRBJ2-7 and V is TRBV5-1; the D is unclear. This CDR3 is built from 12 residues. The germline CDR1 and CDR2 sequences are SGHRS and YFSETQ. Deletions cut 0 bases from V and 6 bases from J, with 7 bases between. Here the CDR3 DNA reads TGCGCCAGCAGCTTGGATCAGTTCGAGCAGTACTTC. This sequence encodes CASSLDQFEQYF.

This chain joins TRBV6-4 and TRBJ2-1; 8 nucleotides agree with TRBD1. This CDR3 has 14 amino acids. V was pared by 10 bases and J by 8 bases, with 13 bases of the junction left unmatched. Germline loops: CDR1 MRHNA, CDR2 SNTAGT. As DNA, the CDR3 is TGTGCCACCGGAGGGACAGGTGGTTTCGATGAGCAGTTCTTC. Encoded protein: CATGGTGGFDEQFF.

J is TRBJ1-5 and V is TRBV10-3, with 8 bases fitting TRBD1. The ends lost 0 bases at V and 2 bases at J; junction bases unmatched: 0. Germline CDR1 reads ENHRY; CDR2 reads SYGVKD. This CDR3 is 15 amino acids long. The CDR3 loop reads CAISESGQGNQPQHF. CDR3 in DNA: TGTGCCATCAGTGAGTCGGGACAGGGCAATCAGCCCCAGCATTTT.

CDR3 coding DNA: TGTGCCAGCAGCGCCGGACAGTGGTACACTGAAGCTTTCTTT. Its translation is CASSAGQWYTEAFF. The J gene is TRBJ1-1, the V gene TRBV7-2, with D possibly being TRBD1 (6 bases). Germline V gene lookup returns CDR1 SGHTA and CDR2 FQGNSA. This CDR3 region has 14 residues. Deletions cut 5 bases from V and 3 bases from J, with 13 bases between. The full variable domain, rest sourced from reference TRBV7-2 and TRBJ1-1, is GAGVSQSPSNKVTEKGKDVELRCDPISGHTALYWYRQSLGQGLEFLIYFQGNSAPDKSGLPSDRFSAERTGGSVSTLTIQRTQQEDSAVYLCASSAGQWYTEAFFGQGTRLTVV.

The chain uses TRBV30 and TRBJ2-5, with D possibly being TRBD1 (6 bases). The length of the CDR3 is 15 residues. Trimming pared 0 bases from V and 4 bases from J, leaving 15 bases between. Germline V gives CDR1 GTSNPN, CDR2 SVGIG (reference sequence). As DNA, the CDR3 is TGTGCCTGGAGTGTAGGATCAGGGGCGGGAGAGACCCAGTACTTC. Residues: CAWSVGSGAGETQYF.

The genes are TRBV5-1 and TRBJ2-7; possibly TRBD1 for D (6 bases). The V end lost 4 bases, the J end lost 3 bases, and 14 bases lay between the germline ends. Germline assignment: CDR1 SGHRS and CDR2 YFSETQ. The CDR3 covers 14 residues. The CDR3 DNA follows: TGCGCCAGCAGCATCGACAGGTTCCGCTACGAGCAGTACTTC. Amino acid sequence: CASSIDRFRYEQYF.

Only a few counts were recorded for this clone. The chain combines TRBV27 with TRBJ2-1; D unresolved. Germline V gene sequence: CDR1 MNHEY, CDR2 SMNVEV (reference sequence). The CDR3 runs to 11 residues. Trimming took 4 bases from V and 12 from J, leaving 10 bases between them. The CDR3 is CASSSSLAQFF. In DNA form, the CDR3 reads TGTGCCAGCAGTTCCTCCTTGGCGCAGTTCTTC.

This clone was detected only a few times. The rearrangement joins TRBV15 to TRBJ2-1, with 8 bases matching TRBD2. Per germline, CDR1 LNHNV and CDR2 YYDKDF (reference sequence). The CDR3 consists of 15 residues. V shed 5 bases and J 8 bases; nucleotides not matched to a gene: 11. CDR3 loop: CATSGEKREWDEQFF. In nucleotides, the CDR3 is TGTGCCACCAGCGGCGAGAAGCGGGAGTGGGATGAGCAGTTCTTC.

This clone was counted between two and nine times. This rearrangement joins TRBV19 to TRBJ1-3; possibly TRBD1 for D (5 bases). Germline loops: CDR1 LNHDA, CDR2 SQIVND (reference sequence). The CDR3 is 14 residues long. This CDR3 is CASRDSPSGNTIYF. In nucleotides, the CDR3 is TGTGCTTCCCGGGACTCACCCTCTGGAAACACCATATATTTT.

This clone was observed a handful of times. The chain is built from TRBV30 and TRBJ1-2; weak D call: TRBD1 (5 bases). This CDR3 is built from 12 residues. Germline CDR1 and CDR2: GTSNPN and SVGIG (reference sequence). The V end was cut by 2 bases, the J end by 6 bases, with 10 bases between. This chain's CDR3 is CAWSSGGNGYTF. CDR3 nucleotide sequence: TGTGCCTGGAGTAGCGGGGGGAATGGCTACACCTTC.

There are a few counts of this clone. The V call is TRBV11-2, the J call TRBJ1-1, with 7 bases that match TRBD1. CDR3 length: 15 residues. Germline V gives CDR1 SGHAT, CDR2 FQNNGV. J was trimmed by 1 base and V by 7 bases; bases with no gene match: 9. Here the CDR3 reads CASTGHRDRNTEAFF. The CDR3 bases are TGTGCCAGCACCGGACACAGGGACAGGAACACTGAAGCTTTCTTT.

V is TRBV5-4 and J is TRBJ2-3, with D perhaps TRBD2 (6 bases). The V end lost 0 bases, the J end lost 1 base, and 9 bases lay between the germline ends. The germline gives CDR1 SGHNT, CDR2 YYREEE (reference sequence). The CDR3 has 15 residues. CDR3 loop: CASSLGRGGTDTQYF. The CDR3 bases are TGTGCCAGCAGCTTGGGGCGGGGCGGCACAGATACGCAGTATTTT.

This chain links TRBV5-1 with TRBJ2-2; TRBD2 matches at 9 bases. J gave up 7 bases and V 4 bases, and 11 bases lay outside the gene matches. There are 16 residues in the CDR3. From germline, CDR1 is SGHRS and CDR2 YFSETQ. The CDR3 sequence is CASSPGAAGGIGELFF. CDR3 bases: TGCGCCAGCAGCCCAGGCGCGGCGGGGGGGATCGGGGAGCTGTTTTTT.